These 9 T cell receptor beta chains originate from one sample sequenced in a study of response to subunit inactivated influenza vaccine. TCRdb ran MiXCR on the RT-PCR reads and lists one entry per CDR3 protein. The sample includes about 520,000 distinct CDR3 sequences, roughly 9.8% of them seen just once. Sequenced material: PBMCs from blood, taken 35 to 45 days after vaccination. These receptors were obtained from a man between 50 and 59 years old who received an inactivated influenza vaccine.

In this sample, this clonotype turned up many times. The gene calls are TRBV20-1 and TRBJ2-2; D is ambiguous. With 3 bases removed from V and 0 bases from J, the gap between germline ends came to 8 bases. This CDR3 region has 14 residues. From germline, CDR1 is DFQATT and CDR2 SNEGSKA (reference sequence). CDR3 nucleotides: TGCAGTGCTAGTAGGGCAGCGAACACCGGGGAGCTGTTTTTT. The encoded protein is CSASRAANTGELFF.

This clonotype was seen repeatedly, ten times or more. V and J are TRBV5-1 and TRBJ1-2; TRBD1 matches at 7 bases. From germline, CDR1 is SGHRS and CDR2 YFSETQ. The CDR3 contains 14 residues. V lost 0 bases to trimming and J lost 5 bases; unmatched junction nucleotides: 4. The DNA for the CDR3 is TGCGCCAGCAGCTTGGTAGCAGGGGGATATGGCTACACCTTC. Its translation: CASSLVAGGYGYTF. Looking up the rest from reference TRBV5-1 and TRBJ1-2 gives the full variable domain: KAGVTQTPRYLIKTRGQQVTLSCSPISGHRSVSWYQQTPGQGLQFLFEYFSETQRNKGNFPGRFSGRQFSNSRSEMNVSTLELGDSALYLCASSLVAGGYGYTFGSGTRLTVV.

The chain joins TRBV3-1 to TRBJ1-1; 9 nucleotides align to TRBD1. With V trimmed by 3 bases and J by 4 bases, 6 bases remained unmatched. The length of the CDR3 is 15 residues. Germline CDR1 LGHDT, CDR2 YNNKEL (reference sequence). CDR3 DNA sequence: TGTGCCAGCAGCCACGGGGGACAGGGCGGCACTGAAGCTTTCTTT. It translates to CASSHGGQGGTEAFF.

This chain links TRBV7-8 with TRBJ2-1; 11 bases agree with TRBD2. V was pared by 3 bases and J by 10 bases, with 11 bases of the junction left unmatched. There are 16 residues in the CDR3. Per the germline V gene, CDR1 is SGHVS and CDR2 is FQNEAQ. The CDR3 nucleotides read TGTGCCAGCAGCTTCATGAGGGCTAGCGGGGGGTGGGAGCAGTTCTTC. Its translation is CASSFMRASGGWEQFF.

The CDR3 protein is CSASLGTDYEQYF. The DNA for the CDR3 is TGCAGTGCTAGTCTTGGGACAGACTACGAGCAGTACTTC. The V and J genes are TRBV20-1 and TRBJ2-7, with TRBD1 identical over 7 bases. The germline gives CDR1 DFQATT, CDR2 SNEGSKA (reference sequence). J gave up 3 bases and V 3 bases, and 5 bases lay outside the gene matches. The CDR3 totals 13 residues.

The CDR3 spells CASSKRGPGSGGSASTDTQYF. The CDR3 DNA sequence: TGTGCCAGCAGCAAACGGGGTCCGGGTAGCGGGGGAAGTGCTAGCACAGATACGCAGTATTTT. The chain carries TRBV6-2 or TRBV6-3 and TRBJ2-3, with 9 positions matching TRBD2. Unmatched junction bases numbered 22, after V lost 6 bases and J lost 0 bases. Germline V gene sequence: CDR1 MNHEY, CDR2 SVGEGT. There are 21 residues in the CDR3.

This clonotype has ten or more counts. V and J are TRBV3-1 and TRBJ1-3, with D possibly being TRBD1 (6 bases). The CDR3 runs to 14 residues. Germline V CDR1 and CDR2: LGHDT, YNNKEL (reference sequence). V lost 4 bases and J 0 bases, leaving 7 bases between the germline ends. The CDR3 DNA sequence: TGTGCCAGCAGCCGGACAGCCTCTGGAAACACCATATATTTT. This translates into CASSRTASGNTIYF. Looking up the rest from reference TRBV3-1 and TRBJ1-3 gives the full variable domain: DTAVSQTPKYLVTQMGNDKSIKCEQNLGHDTMYWYKQDSKKFLKIMFSYNNKELIINETVPNRFSPKSPDKAHLNLHINSLELGDSAVYFCASSRTASGNTIYFGEGSWLTVV.

This clonotype occurred a few times. V gene TRBV7-8 combines with J gene TRBJ2-7; no reliable D call. CDR3 size: 13 residues. The V gene's germline CDR1 is SGHVS and CDR2 FQNEAQ. Trimming pared 4 bases from V and 3 bases from J, leaving 10 bases between. CDR3 amino acids: CASSWSQNYEQYF. The CDR3, as DNA: TGTGCCAGCAGCTGGTCACAAAACTACGAGCAGTACTTC. The whole variable domain, filled in from reference TRBV7-8 and TRBJ2-7, reads GAGVSQSPRYKVAKRGQDVALRCDPISGHVSLFWYQQALGQGPEFLTYFQNEAQLDKSGLPSDRFFAERPEGSVSTLKIQRTQQEDSAVYLCASSWSQNYEQYFGPGTRLTVT.

The chain carries TRBV3-1 and TRBJ2-2, with D uncertain. The CDR3 has 13 amino acids. The V gene's germline CDR1 is LGHDT and CDR2 YNNKEL (reference sequence). The V gene lost 6 bases and the J gene lost 12 bases, with 17 bases spanning the gap. The DNA of the CDR3 is TGTGCCAGCAGTCGTAACGGGCCTCGTCAGCTGTTTTTT. It is translated as CASSRNGPRQLFF.